Given below is one T cell receptor beta chain in context. What it binds is unknown. Sequencing was performed with immunoSEQ multiplex PCR; in TCRdb, only in-frame clones are kept and a portion is missing. In the table there are roughly 32,000 clones, about 85% of which are singletons. The source of the sample is a study of PD-1 blockade in mismatch repair-deficient tumors. About the research overall: Patients had 12 to 13 mismatch repair-deficient cancer types and were previously treated and progressing. Study results and caveats: Tumor-resident clones, often undetectable pretreatment in blood, expanded then contracted after pembrolizumab.

PCR or immunohistochemistry showed mismatch repair deficiency in every enrolled patient. The TCR-sequenced patients were a few responders to pembrolizumab. Specimen: PBMCs, collected around 6 weeks after starting pembrolizumab. The sequence was obtained from an adult with mismatch repair-deficient cancer.

The CDR3 DNA is TGTGCCAGCAAAAGTGGGCAGGGCGACACAGATACGCAGTATTTT. Protein: CASKSGQGDTDTQYF. The chain joins TRBV6-5 to TRBJ2-3; tentative D call: TRBD1 (5 bases). Per germline, CDR1 MNHEY and CDR2 SVGAGI. Trimming removed 7 bases at V and 2 bases at J, with 16 bases between. This CDR3 is built from 15 residues.